This TCR beta chain was observed in a study of technical replicates of blood from several donors. The method was immunoSEQ multiplex PCR; TCRdb's version includes in-frame clones alone and lacks a portion of them. Of roughly 79,000 clones listed, 85% to 95% were seen once; the top ten hold about 0.37%. Sequenced sample: T cells isolated from PBMCs. The source is a human donor in good health.

The CDR3 DNA follows: TGTGCCTGGAGTGAAGGGGGCCGATATGGCTACACCTTC. It codes for CAWSEGGRYGYTF. The chain recombines TRBV30 with TRBJ1-2, with 7 nucleotides matching TRBD1. This CDR3 region has 13 residues. J lost 5 bases, V lost 1 base, and 4 bases had no gene match. Germline V gene sequence: CDR1 GTSNPN, CDR2 SVGIG (reference sequence).